Each of the 20 T cell receptor beta chains below was sequenced from the same sample in a study of OX40 agonist ivuxolimab in advanced cancers. Assay: immunoSEQ multiplex PCR; the TCRdb copy retains only in-frame clones and omits some. In the table there are nearly 65,000 clones, about 90% of which are singletons. The sequencing used CD4+ or CD8+ T cells sorted from blood, collected in a trial of the OX40 agonist ivuxolimab. The receptors originated from an adult with an advanced solid tumor such as melanoma, head and neck, liver or kidney cancer.

This chain uses TRBV27 with TRBJ2-3; no definite D call. Germline V gives CDR1 MNHEY, CDR2 SMNVEV (reference sequence). CDR3 length: 12 amino acids. The ends were cut back, 4 bases at V and 1 base at J, with 3 bases in the middle. The CDR3 DNA follows: TGTGCCAGCAGTTGGGGCACAGATACGCAGTATTTT. It translates to CASSWGTDTQYF.

This CDR3 reads CASSPTSGRAGETQYF. As DNA, the CDR3 is TGTGCCAGCAGCCCCACTAGCGGGAGGGCGGGAGAGACCCAGTACTTC. The rearrangement uses TRBV7-2 and TRBJ2-5, with TRBD2 matching over 13 bases. Germline lookup yields CDR1 SGHTA and CDR2 FQGNSA. Unmatched junction bases numbered 7, after V lost 5 bases and J lost 4 bases. The CDR3 has 16 amino acids.

This chain uses TRBV7-9 with TRBJ2-7, with D uncertain. In germline, CDR1 is SEHNR, CDR2 FQNEAQ (reference sequence). Trimming removed 4 bases from V and 0 bases from J, with 10 bases in between. CDR3 size: 14 residues. The chain's CDR3 is CASSYAVSSYEQYV. The CDR3 DNA sequence: TGTGCCAGCAGCTACGCGGTAAGCTCCTACGAGCAGTACGTC.

The rearrangement links TRBV6-5 to TRBJ1-2, with D possibly matching TRBD1 (6 bases). This CDR3 has 14 amino acids. The V and J ends lost 6 bases and 2 bases respectively, with 13 bases between them. Germline V gene data show CDR1 as MNHEY and CDR2 as SVGAGI. CDR3 nucleotide sequence: TGTGCCAGCAGCCCCCTAACAGGGAACTATGGCTACACCTTC. Its protein product is CASSPLTGNYGYTF.

The chain links TRBV7-9 to TRBJ2-3, with unresolved D. The CDR3 covers 15 residues. V lost 5 bases and J lost 6, with 18 bases in between. Germline loops: CDR1 SEHNR, CDR2 FQNEAQ (reference sequence). The CDR3 nucleotides read TGTGCCAGCAGCCCTAGACCCAGTTTTATGGATACGCAGTATTTT. It specifies CASSPRPSFMDTQYF.

V gene TRBV7-9 combines with J gene TRBJ1-4, with a tentative D call TRBD1 (5 bases). CDR1 is SEHNR, CDR2 FQNEAQ, per germline (reference sequence). This CDR3 has 13 residues. V was pared by 5 bases and J by 12 bases, with 16 bases between. This CDR3 is CASSETGGPQLFF. The CDR3 region has the DNA TGTGCCAGCAGCGAGACGGGGGGACCCCAACTGTTTTTT.

This sequence joins TRBV4-3 and TRBJ2-2; 9 bases are shared with TRBD2. V was clipped by 3 bases and J by 6 bases; unmatched bases: 14. Germline lookup yields CDR1 LGHNA and CDR2 YSLEER. This CDR3 has 18 amino acids. The CDR3 sequence is CASSQFLAGEGGAGELFF. CDR3 DNA sequence: TGCGCCAGCAGCCAGTTCTTAGCGGGAGAGGGGGGCGCCGGGGAGCTGTTTTTT.

V gene TRBV28 combines with J gene TRBJ2-7; possible D gene TRBD2, 6 bases. Trimming pared 3 bases from V and 6 bases from J, leaving 18 bases between. This CDR3 is 15 amino acids long. Germline CDR1 is MDHEN and CDR2 is SYDVKM. CDR3: CASSFTSSRATEQYF. CDR3 nucleotides: TGTGCCAGCAGTTTTACTAGCTCGCGGGCAACCGAGCAGTACTTC.

This clone was counted a single time. The rearrangement uses TRBV4-3 and TRBJ1-1; a weak D match, TRBD1 (5 bases). Germline assignment: CDR1 LGHNA and CDR2 YSLEER. The CDR3 contains 19 residues. V lost 3 bases, J lost 1 base, and 24 bases lay in between. The CDR3 DNA reads as TGCGCCAGCAGCCAGGCCCACCCCCTCTCGGGGGGTTGGAACACTGAAGCTTTCTTT. It translates to CASSQAHPLSGGWNTEAFF.

The V gene is TRBV29-1, the J gene TRBJ2-2; 10 bases fit TRBD2. Germline CDR1 is SQVTM and CDR2 is ANQGSEA. With 4 bases clipped from V and 1 base from J, the junction kept 9 bases outside the gene matches. CDR3 size: 17 residues. The CDR3 DNA is TGCAGCGTTGTTTTTAGCGGGGGGCCCCTGAACACCGGGGAGCTGTTTTTT. It codes for CSVVFSGGPLNTGELFF.

The genes are TRBV28 and TRBJ1-1; D gene ambiguous. This CDR3 has 13 amino acids. Germline CDR1 reads MDHEN; CDR2 reads SYDVKM. Trimming shortened V by 3 bases and J by 7 bases, and 12 bases separated the two germline ends. CDR3 nucleotide sequence: TGTGCCAGCAGTTTGGGGTTGGGGATTGAAGCTTTCTTT. It specifies CASSLGLGIEAFF.

V is TRBV10-3 and J is TRBJ2-5; 11 bases fit TRBD2. V was pared by 4 bases and J by 2 bases, with 15 bases of the junction left unmatched. Germline V gene lookup returns CDR1 ENHRY and CDR2 SYGVKD. The CDR3 totals 19 residues. The CDR3 bases are TGTGCCATCAGTGGTCTAGCGGGAGGATCTGGTGGGGGGCAAGAGACCCAGTACTTC. This codes for CAISGLAGGSGGGQETQYF.

This clone appeared a single time. This chain connects TRBV28 to TRBJ2-7, with D unresolved. Germline CDR1 MDHEN, CDR2 SYDVKM. The CDR3 length is 15 residues. The V end was cut by 10 bases, the J end by 0 bases, with 19 bases between. Here the CDR3 reads CATFHREGISYEQYF. The CDR3 nucleotides are TGTGCCACCTTCCATAGGGAAGGGATCTCCTACGAGCAGTACTTC.

The gene calls are TRBV2 and TRBJ2-5, with 9 bases lining up with TRBD2. The germline gives CDR1 SNHLY, CDR2 FYNNEI. The CDR3 contains 15 residues. Trimming at V came to 3 bases and at J to 5 bases, leaving 7 bases not matched to a gene. The CDR3 bases are TGTGCCAGCAGTGATACGGCGGGGGGGCCCGAGACCCAGTACTTC. Its translation: CASSDTAGGPETQYF.

The chain is built from TRBV28 and TRBJ2-7; 10 bases match TRBD1. Germline CDR1 is MDHEN and CDR2 is SYDVKM. V lost 6 bases and J lost 1; bases outside the gene matches: 6. The CDR3 length is 15 residues. DNA of the CDR3: TGTGCCAGCAGCCCCGTGGGACAGGGGTCCTACGAGCAGTACTTC. Amino acids: CASSPVGQGSYEQYF.

The chain joins TRBV19 to TRBJ2-5, with 11 bases fitting TRBD2. V lost 5 bases, J lost 5 bases, and 13 bases stayed unmatched. The CDR3 extends over 17 amino acids. Germline V gene lookup returns CDR1 LNHDA and CDR2 SQIVND (reference sequence). The CDR3 region has the DNA TGTGCCAGTAGTCCGCGACTAGCGGGGAAGGTACTTGAGACCCAGTACTTC. Protein: CASSPRLAGKVLETQYF.

The rearrangement joins TRBV2 to TRBJ1-1, with 7 bases that match TRBD1. V lost 5 bases to trimming and J lost 5 bases; unmatched junction nucleotides: 8. The CDR3 consists of 14 residues. Germline CDR1 and CDR2: SNHLY and FYNNEI. The CDR3 coding sequence is TGTGCCAGCAGTCTCCGACAGGGTTGGACTGAAGCTTTCTTT. Amino acids: CASSLRQGWTEAFF.

The CDR3 here is CASSFGLGETQYF. The CDR3 DNA sequence: TGCGCCAGCAGCTTCGGACTCGGTGAGACCCAGTACTTC. The V call is TRBV5-1, the J call TRBJ2-5; a weak D match, TRBD2 (5 bases). The V end was cut by 2 bases, the J end by 5 bases, with 10 bases between. CDR3 length: 13 residues. Germline V gene sequence: CDR1 SGHRS, CDR2 YFSETQ. The complete variable domain, with remaining parts taken from reference TRBV5-1 and TRBJ2-5, reads KAGVTQTPRYLIKTRGQQVTLSCSPISGHRSVSWYQQTPGQGLQFLFEYFSETQRNKGNFPGRFSGRQFSNSRSEMNVSTLELGDSALYLCASSFGLGETQYFGPGTRLLVL.

The chain joins TRBV28 to TRBJ2-7, with 8 bases identical to TRBD1. V lost 3 bases, J lost 3 bases, and 4 bases stayed unmatched. The CDR3 is 14 residues long. Germline V gene lookup returns CDR1 MDHEN and CDR2 SYDVKM. Written as DNA, the CDR3 is TGTGCCAGCAGTTTTCTAGGACAGGGCTACGAGCAGTACTTC. Encoded protein: CASSFLGQGYEQYF.

The rearrangement joins TRBV19 to TRBJ1-1; maybe TRBD1 (5 bases). The CDR3 runs 15 residues. The germline V gene encodes CDR1 LNHDA and CDR2 SQIVND (reference sequence). The V gene lost 0 bases and the J gene lost 0 bases, with 8 bases spanning the gap. The CDR3 DNA follows: TGTGCCAGTAGTATAGACTGGGGCCTGAACACTGAAGCTTTCTTT. Amino acid sequence: CASSIDWGLNTEAFF.